This paragraph covers one T cell receptor (beta chain) sequence. This clone was seen once. The target of this receptor is not known. One base away there is no much larger clone; base qualities are not given. TCRbeta CDR3 regions were amplified from genomic DNA by means of the immunoSEQ Assay, a bias-controlled multiplex PCR. Per the original workflow: Nucleated cell counts per sample were estimated from amplification of reference gene primers within the assay. To quantify the absolute abundance of each unique TCRbeta CDR3 rearrangement, sequence reads were collapsed and filtered. For each sample, productive Simpson clonality was calculated by taking the square root of Simpson's diversity index across productive rearrangements. TCRdb took this table from immuneACCESS and kept in-frame rearrangements with V and J called. Such tables lack part of the clones; where checked against another copy, unresolved V genes explain under half of the gap, and the rest is unexplained. The V and J calls and clone size are taken from that table; D and trimming were inferred from the DNA. The sample table records roughly 80,000 clones; roughly 80% of these occur just once. Clones ranked in the top ten supply approximately 6.2% of the sample.

These data originate in a study of blood T cell repertoires in COVID-19 (dated by TCRdb to 2020 to 2021). In the study overall: Samples covering the acute and convalescent phases of COVID-19 were provided by collaborators in the United States, Italy and Spain. The sample metadata nearly always contained a de-identified subject ID, COVID-19 status, age in years and sex. A freely available public database, intended as a resource for researchers studying the immune response to SARS-CoV-2, is where the repertoires were released. The material from the prospective study consisted of cDNA or gDNA derived from T cells, B-cell-depleted T cells, or PBMCs. Subjects who had been exposed to COVID-19, were actively infected with it, or had recovered from it provided the deeply sampled blood TCRbeta repertoires that made up the dataset. The samples were drawn from the first 160 participants of the ongoing ImmuneRACE study and from 1,200 or so subjects provided by 6 global collaborators. Where available, HLA class I and class II types were taken from metadata supplied by the sample provider and were not determined by assay-based typing.

Each collaborating institution followed its own protocols to collect whole blood in K2EDTA tubes. Collaborator samples were shipped for TCRbeta analysis as frozen whole blood, isolated PBMCs, or DNA extracted from either sample type. CDR3 length: 15 amino acids, cysteine to phenylalanine. The read is trimmed to its CDR3 DNA, 45 bases read in frame from base 1. V trim: 6 bases; J trim: 6 bases; unmatched bases: 10. Per the germline V gene (reference sequence), SGHNT is the CDR1 and YYREEE is the CDR2. Points the paper makes about the study in general: The quantity of clinical and demographic metadata differed by source and by participant and was supplied without curation.

In this chain, TRBV5-4 is recombined with TRBJ2-2; 8 middle bases align to TRBD2. The receptor was derived from a man between 60 and 75 years old with active or convalescent COVID-19. Sequenced material: peripheral blood. This receptor carries the CDR3 CASTLEAGVPGELFF. The nucleotide sequence is given as TGTGCCAGCACGCTAGAAGCGGGGGTCCCCGGGGAGCTGTTTTTT.